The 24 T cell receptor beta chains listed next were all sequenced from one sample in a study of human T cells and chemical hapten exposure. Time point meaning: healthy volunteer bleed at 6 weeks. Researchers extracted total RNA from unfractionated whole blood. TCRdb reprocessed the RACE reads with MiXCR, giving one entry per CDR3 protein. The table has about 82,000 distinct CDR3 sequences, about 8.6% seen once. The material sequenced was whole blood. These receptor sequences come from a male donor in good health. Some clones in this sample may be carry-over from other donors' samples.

This CDR3 is CASSSAVTSNTGELFF. In nucleotides, the CDR3 is TGTGCCAGCAGCTCGGCGGTGACATCCAACACCGGGGAGCTGTTTTTT. The chain combines TRBV7-9 with TRBJ2-2; no clear D gene. This CDR3 region has 16 residues. Germline V gene data show CDR1 as SEHNR and CDR2 as FQNEAQ (reference sequence). Between the trimmed V and J ends, which lost 4 bases and 2 bases, there was a span of 14 bases.

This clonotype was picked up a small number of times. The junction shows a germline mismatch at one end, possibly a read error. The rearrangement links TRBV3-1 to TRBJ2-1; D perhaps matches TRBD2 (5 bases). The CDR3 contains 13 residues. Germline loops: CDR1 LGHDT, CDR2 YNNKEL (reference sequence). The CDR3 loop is CVSSQEGGNEQFF. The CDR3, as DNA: TGTGTCAGCAGCCAAGAAGGCGGGAATGAGCAGTTCTTC.

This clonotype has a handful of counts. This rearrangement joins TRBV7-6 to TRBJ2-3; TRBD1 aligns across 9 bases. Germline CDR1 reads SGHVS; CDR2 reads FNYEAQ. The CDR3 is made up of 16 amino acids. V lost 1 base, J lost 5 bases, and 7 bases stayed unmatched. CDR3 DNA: TGTGCCAGCAGCTTAGAGGGGGACAGGGAAAAAGATACGCAGTATTTT. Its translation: CASSLEGDREKDTQYF.

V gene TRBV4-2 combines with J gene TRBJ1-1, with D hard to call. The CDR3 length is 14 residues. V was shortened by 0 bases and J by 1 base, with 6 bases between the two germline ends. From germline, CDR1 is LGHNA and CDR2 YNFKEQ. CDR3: CASSQERWNTEAFF. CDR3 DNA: TGTGCCAGCAGCCAAGAAAGATGGAACACTGAAGCTTTCTTT.

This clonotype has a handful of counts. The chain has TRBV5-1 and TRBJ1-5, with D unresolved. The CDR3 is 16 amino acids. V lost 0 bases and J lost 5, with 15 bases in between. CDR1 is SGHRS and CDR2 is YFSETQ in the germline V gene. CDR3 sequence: CASSLGLGGSDQPQHF. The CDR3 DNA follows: TGCGCCAGCAGCTTGGGCCTGGGCGGTTCAGATCAGCCCCAGCATTTT.

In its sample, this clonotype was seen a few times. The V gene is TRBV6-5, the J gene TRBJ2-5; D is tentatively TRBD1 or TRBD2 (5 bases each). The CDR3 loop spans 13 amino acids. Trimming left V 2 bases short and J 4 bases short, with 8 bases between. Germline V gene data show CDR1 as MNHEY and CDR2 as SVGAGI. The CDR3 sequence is CASSYGGGETQYF. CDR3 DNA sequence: TGTGCCAGCAGTTACGGGGGTGGAGAGACCCAGTACTTC.

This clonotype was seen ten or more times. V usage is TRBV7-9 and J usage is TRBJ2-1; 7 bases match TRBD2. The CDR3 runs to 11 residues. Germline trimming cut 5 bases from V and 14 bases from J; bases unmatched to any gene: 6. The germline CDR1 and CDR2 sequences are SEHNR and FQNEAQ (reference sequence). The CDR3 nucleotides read TGTGCCAGCAGCCAGGTGGGGGGGAAGTTCTTC. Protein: CASSQVGGKFF. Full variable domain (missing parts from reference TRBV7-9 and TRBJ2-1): DTGVSQNPRHKITKRGQNVTFRCDPISEHNRLYWYRQTLGQGPEFLTYFQNEAQLEKSRLLSDRFSAERPKGSFSTLEIQRTEQGDSAMYLCASSQVGGKFFGPGTRLTVL.

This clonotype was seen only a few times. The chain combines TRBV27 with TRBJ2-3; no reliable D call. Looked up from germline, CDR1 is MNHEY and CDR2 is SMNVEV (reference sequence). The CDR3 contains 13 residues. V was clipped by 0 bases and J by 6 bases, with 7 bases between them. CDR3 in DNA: TGTGCCAGCAGTTTATCCCCGATGGATACGCAGTATTTT. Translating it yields CASSLSPMDTQYF.

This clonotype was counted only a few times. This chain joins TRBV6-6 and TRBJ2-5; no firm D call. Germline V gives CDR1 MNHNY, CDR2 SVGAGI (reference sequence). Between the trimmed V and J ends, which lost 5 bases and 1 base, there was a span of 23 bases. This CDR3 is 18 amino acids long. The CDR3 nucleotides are TGTGCCAGCAGTCTACGGTCGCCCGGACGGAACTTCCAAGAGACCCAGTACTTC. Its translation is CASSLRSPGRNFQETQYF.

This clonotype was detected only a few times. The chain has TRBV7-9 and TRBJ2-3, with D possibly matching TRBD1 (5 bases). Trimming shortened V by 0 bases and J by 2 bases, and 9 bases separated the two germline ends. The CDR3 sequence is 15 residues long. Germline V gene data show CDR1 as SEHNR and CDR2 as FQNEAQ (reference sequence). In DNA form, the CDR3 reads TGTGCCAGCAGCTTAGCCGGCAGGGACACAGATACGCAGTATTTT. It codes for CASSLAGRDTDTQYF.

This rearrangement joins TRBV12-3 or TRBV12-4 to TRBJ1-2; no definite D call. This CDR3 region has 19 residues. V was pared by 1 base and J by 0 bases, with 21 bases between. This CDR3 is CASSLGGSFHGSSNYGYTF. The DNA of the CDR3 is TGTGCCAGCAGTTTAGGCGGATCTTTCCACGGTTCTTCTAACTATGGCTACACCTTC.

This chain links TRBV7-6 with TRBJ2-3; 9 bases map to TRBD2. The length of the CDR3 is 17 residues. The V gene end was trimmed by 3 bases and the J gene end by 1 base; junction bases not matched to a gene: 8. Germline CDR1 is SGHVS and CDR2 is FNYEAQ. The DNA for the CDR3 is TGTGCCAGCAGCTTTAGCGGGGGCCATCAACGCACAGATACGCAGTATTTT. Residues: CASSFSGGHQRTDTQYF.

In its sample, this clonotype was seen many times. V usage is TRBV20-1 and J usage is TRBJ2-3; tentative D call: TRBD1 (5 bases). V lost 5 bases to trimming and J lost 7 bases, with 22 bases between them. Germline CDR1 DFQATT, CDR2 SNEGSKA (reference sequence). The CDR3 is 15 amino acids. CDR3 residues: CSAADTQVGYHTQYF. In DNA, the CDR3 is TGCAGTGCTGCTGACACACAGGTTGGGTATCATACGCAGTATTTT.

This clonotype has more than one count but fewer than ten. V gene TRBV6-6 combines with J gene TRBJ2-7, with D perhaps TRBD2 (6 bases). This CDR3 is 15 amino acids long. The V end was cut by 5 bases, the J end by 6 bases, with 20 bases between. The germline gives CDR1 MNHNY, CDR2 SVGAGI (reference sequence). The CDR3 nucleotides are TGTGCCAGCAGTGCCCTCCAGAGGGCGGGGAGCGAGCAGTACTTC. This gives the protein CASSALQRAGSEQYF.

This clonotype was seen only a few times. The CDR3 nucleotides read TGCGCCAGCAGTCCAGCGGGACGCTCCTACAATGAGCAGTTCTTC. Protein sequence: CASSPAGRSYNEQFF. The rearrangement uses TRBV10-1 and TRBJ2-1, with 7 bases lining up with TRBD2. Germline V lookup: CDR1 WNHNN, CDR2 SYGVQD (reference sequence). The CDR3 is 15 residues long. V was pared by 5 bases and J by 0 bases, with 4 bases of the junction left unmatched.

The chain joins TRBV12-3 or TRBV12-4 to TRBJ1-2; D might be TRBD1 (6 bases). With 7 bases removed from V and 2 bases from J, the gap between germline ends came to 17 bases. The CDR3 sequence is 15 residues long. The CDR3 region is CASKRGGAINYGYTF. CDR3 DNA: TGTGCCAGCAAGAGAGGGGGGGCCATAAACTATGGCTACACCTTC.

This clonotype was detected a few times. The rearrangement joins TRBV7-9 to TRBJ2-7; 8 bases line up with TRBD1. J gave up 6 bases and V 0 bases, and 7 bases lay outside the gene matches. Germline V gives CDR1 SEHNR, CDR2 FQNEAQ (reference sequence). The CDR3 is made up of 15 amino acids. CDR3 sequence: CASSLADRGPLEQYF. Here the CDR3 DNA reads TGTGCCAGCAGCTTAGCTGACAGGGGTCCTCTCGAGCAGTACTTC.

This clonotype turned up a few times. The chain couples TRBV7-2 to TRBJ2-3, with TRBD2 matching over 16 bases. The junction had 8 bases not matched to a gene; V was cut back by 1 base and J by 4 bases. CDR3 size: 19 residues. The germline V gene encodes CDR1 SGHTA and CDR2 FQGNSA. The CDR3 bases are TGTGCCAGCAGCTTAGATGGGACTAGCGGGAGGGCCCAGCCAGATACGCAGTATTTT. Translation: CASSLDGTSGRAQPDTQYF.

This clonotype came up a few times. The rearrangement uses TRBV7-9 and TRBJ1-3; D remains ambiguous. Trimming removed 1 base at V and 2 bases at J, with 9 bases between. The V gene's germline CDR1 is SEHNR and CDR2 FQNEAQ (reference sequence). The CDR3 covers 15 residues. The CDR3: CASSLVADAGNTIYF. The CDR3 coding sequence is TGTGCCAGCAGCTTAGTGGCAGATGCTGGAAACACCATATATTTT.

CDR3 amino acids: CASSFHRGRTTKDMADGYTF. The CDR3 nucleotides are TGCGCCAGCAGCTTCCACAGGGGGCGGACAACGAAAGACATGGCCGATGGCTACACCTTC. This chain uses TRBV5-1 with TRBJ1-2, with TRBD1 matching over 9 bases. The CDR3 consists of 20 residues. V lost 2 bases to trimming and J lost 6 bases; unmatched junction nucleotides: 23. Germline assignment: CDR1 SGHRS and CDR2 YFSETQ.

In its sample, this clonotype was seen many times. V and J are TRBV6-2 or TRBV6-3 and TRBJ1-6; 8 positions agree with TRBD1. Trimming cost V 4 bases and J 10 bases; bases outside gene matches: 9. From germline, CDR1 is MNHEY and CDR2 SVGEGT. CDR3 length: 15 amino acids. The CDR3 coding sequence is TGTGCCAGCAGTTCGCCCGGGACAGGTAGATCACCCCTCCACTTT. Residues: CASSSPGTGRSPLHF.

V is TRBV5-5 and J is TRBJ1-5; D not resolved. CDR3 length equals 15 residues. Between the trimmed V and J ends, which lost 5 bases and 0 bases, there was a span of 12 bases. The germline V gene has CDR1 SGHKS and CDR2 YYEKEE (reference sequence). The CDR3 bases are TGTGCCAGCAGGCTAGACACCAATAGCAATCAGCCCCAGCATTTT. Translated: CASRLDTNSNQPQHF.

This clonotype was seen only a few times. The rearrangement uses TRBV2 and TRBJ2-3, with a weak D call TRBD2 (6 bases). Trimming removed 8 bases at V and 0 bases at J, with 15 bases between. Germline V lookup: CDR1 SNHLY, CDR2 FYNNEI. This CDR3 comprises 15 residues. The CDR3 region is CASRPRGLSTDTQYF. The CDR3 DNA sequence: TGTGCCAGCCGCCCAAGGGGACTTAGCACAGATACGCAGTATTTT.

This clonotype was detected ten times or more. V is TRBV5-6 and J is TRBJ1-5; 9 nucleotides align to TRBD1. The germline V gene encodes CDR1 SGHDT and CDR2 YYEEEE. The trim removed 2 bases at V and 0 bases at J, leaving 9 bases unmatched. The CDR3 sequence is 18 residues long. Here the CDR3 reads CASSFTGTGRFSNQPQHF. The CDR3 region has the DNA TGTGCCAGCAGCTTTACGGGGACAGGGAGATTTAGCAATCAGCCCCAGCATTTT. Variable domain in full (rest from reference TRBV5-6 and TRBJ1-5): DAGVTQSPTHLIKTRGQQVTLRCSPKSGHDTVSWYQQALGQGPQFIFQYYEEEERQRGNFPDRFSGHQFPNYSSELNVNALLLGDSALYLCASSFTGTGRFSNQPQHFGDGTRLSIL.